This T cell receptor beta chain derives from a study of T cells in localized non-small cell lung cancer (dated by TCRdb to the early 2020s). Regarding the study in general: The study analyzed T cell repertoires of roughly 220 early-stage NSCLC patients, comparing tumors and uninvolved tumor-adjacent lungs. The cohort consisted of around 250 treatment-naive NSCLC patients whose localized lung tumors had been resected. NSCLC patients had a mean age of around 66 years, and 129 were male and 85 to 110 female.

What the authors observed across the whole study: Of the top 100 tumor clones, a median of 57 were detected in paired uninvolved adjacent lung; roughly 29 were also among that lung's top 100. Because the study design was exploratory, TCR variables were selected using unadjusted p-values without false-discovery rate correction. Because multi-region tumor sequencing was not performed, intratumor heterogeneity could not be ruled out. Longer overall survival was associated with higher T cell density in blood, whereas shorter survival was associated with higher clonality in adjacent lung. Uninvolved tumor-adjacent lung showed the highest T cell clonality, higher than tumor, which suggests more focused antigenic responses in the uninvolved tumor-adjacent lung.

At diagnosis, peripheral blood, uninvolved tumor-adjacent lung and tumor were collected and were preserved as a mix of fresh-frozen and FFPE material. For TCR repertoire profiling, blood samples were analyzed as peripheral blood mononuclear cells. Of note for this clone: Its cognate antigen has yet to be identified. One base away there is no much larger clone; base qualities are not given.

The germline V gene gives CDR1 as SGHRS and CDR2 as YFSETQ. The CDR3 numbers 14 residues from cysteine through phenylalanine. Here the CDR3 DNA is all that survives: 42 bases in frame from base 1. V is reduced by 0 bases and J by 0 bases, leaving a spacing of 7 bases between them. The immunoSEQ Assay was used to sequence TCR beta CDR3 regions from DNA. As for the authors' bioinformatics: T cell density was computed as TCR beta template counts normalized to usable DNA estimated by amplifying housekeeping genes. Using the preseqR package, richness was estimated by extrapolating to 120,000 templates for tissue samples and 400,000 templates for PBMC samples. Clonality was defined by subtracting Pielou's evenness from one. To identify tissue-enriched TCRs, differential abundance testing was run on productive amino-acid clonotypes with a minimum total count of 5 and an alpha of 0.1. The Jaccard Index and the Morisita Overlap Index were used to measure repertoire overlap between compartments. GLIPH grouped TCR beta CDR3s together with public tetramer-defined viral CDR3s, and a viral motif had to include at least three viral sequences and show V-gene enrichment. As stored in TCRdb, this immuneACCESS dataset retains in-frame rearrangements with V and J assigned. A fraction of the clones does not appear; measured against another copy, unresolved V genes explain less than half of the discrepancy, and the remainder lacks a known reason. V, J and clone size derive from that table, while D and trimming were established from the DNA sequence. This sample comprises 130,000 or so clones, 70% to 90% of them detected only once. The ten largest clones take up around 1.7% of the sample.

The V and J segments used are TRBV5-1 and TRBJ2-7; the D gene is not confidently resolved. The specimen was peripheral blood, collected before any cancer treatment. The receptor comes from a female donor at least 60 years old with stage I lung adenocarcinoma. The CDR3 reads CASSLAPSSYEQYF. The nucleotides read TGCGCCAGCAGCTTGGCTCCAAGCTCCTACGAGCAGTACTTC.